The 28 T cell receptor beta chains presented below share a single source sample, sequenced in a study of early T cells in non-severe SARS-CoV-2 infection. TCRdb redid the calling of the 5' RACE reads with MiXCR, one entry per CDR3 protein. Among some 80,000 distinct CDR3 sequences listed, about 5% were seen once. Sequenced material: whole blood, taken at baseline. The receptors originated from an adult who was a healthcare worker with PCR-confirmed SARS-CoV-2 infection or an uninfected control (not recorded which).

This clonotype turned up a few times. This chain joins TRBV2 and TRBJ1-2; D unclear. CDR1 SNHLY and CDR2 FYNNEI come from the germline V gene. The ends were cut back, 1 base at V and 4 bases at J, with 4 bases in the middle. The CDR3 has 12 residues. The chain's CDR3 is CASSEVLYGYTF. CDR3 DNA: TGTGCCAGCAGTGAAGTCCTCTATGGCTACACCTTC.

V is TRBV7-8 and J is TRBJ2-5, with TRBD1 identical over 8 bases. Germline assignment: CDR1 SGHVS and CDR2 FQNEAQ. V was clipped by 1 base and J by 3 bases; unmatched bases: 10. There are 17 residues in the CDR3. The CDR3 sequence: CASSLEPYRGAEETQYF. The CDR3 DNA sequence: TGTGCCAGCAGCTTAGAACCGTACAGGGGGGCTGAAGAGACCCAGTACTTC. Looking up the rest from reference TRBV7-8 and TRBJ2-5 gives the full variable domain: GAGVSQSPRYKVAKRGQDVALRCDPISGHVSLFWYQQALGQGPEFLTYFQNEAQLDKSGLPSDRFFAERPEGSVSTLKIQRTQQEDSAVYLCASSLEPYRGAEETQYFGPGTRLLVL.

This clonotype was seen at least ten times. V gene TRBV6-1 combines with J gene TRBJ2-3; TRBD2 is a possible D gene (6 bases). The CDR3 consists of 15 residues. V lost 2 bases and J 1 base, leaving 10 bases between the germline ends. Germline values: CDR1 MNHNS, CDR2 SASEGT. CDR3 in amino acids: CASSEWRGRTDTQYF. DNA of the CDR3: TGTGCCAGCAGTGAATGGCGGGGCCGCACAGATACGCAGTATTTT.

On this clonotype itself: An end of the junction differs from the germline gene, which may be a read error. Here the CDR3 reads CANSQDSTGKGVEQYF. The CDR3 DNA sequence: TGTGCCAACAGCCAAGATTCGACAGGGAAAGGGGTCGAGCAGTACTTC. V and J are TRBV3-1 and TRBJ2-7; 7 bases are shared with TRBD1. Germline assignment: CDR1 LGHDT and CDR2 YNNKEL (reference sequence). The CDR3 is 16 residues long.

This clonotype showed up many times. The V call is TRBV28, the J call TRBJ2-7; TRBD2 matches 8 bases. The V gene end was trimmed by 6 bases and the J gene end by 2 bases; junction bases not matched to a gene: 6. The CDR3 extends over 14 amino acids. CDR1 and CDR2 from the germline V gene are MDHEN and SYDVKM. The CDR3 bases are TGTGCCAGCAGGGGTAGCGGGGCCACCTACGAGCAGTACTTC. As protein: CASRGSGATYEQYF. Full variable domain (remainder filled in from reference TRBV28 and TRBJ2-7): DVKVTQSSRYLVKRTGEKVFLECVQDMDHENMFWYRQDPGLGLRLIYFSYDVKMKEKGDIPEGYSVSREKKERFSLILESASTNQTSMYLCASRGSGATYEQYFGPGTRLTVT.

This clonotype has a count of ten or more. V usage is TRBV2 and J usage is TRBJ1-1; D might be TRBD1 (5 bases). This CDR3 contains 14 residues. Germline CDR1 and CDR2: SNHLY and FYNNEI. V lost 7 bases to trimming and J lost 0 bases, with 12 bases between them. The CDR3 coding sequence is TGTGCCAGCAATCGGGACGGCATGAACACTGAAGCTTTCTTT. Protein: CASNRDGMNTEAFF.

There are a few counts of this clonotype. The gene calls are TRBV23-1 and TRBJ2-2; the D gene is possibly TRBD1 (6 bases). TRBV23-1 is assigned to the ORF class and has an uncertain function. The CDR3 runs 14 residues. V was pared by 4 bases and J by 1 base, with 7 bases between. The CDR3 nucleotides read TGCGCCAGCAGTCGGGACAAGAACACCGGGGAGCTGTTTTTT. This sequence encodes CASSRDKNTGELFF.

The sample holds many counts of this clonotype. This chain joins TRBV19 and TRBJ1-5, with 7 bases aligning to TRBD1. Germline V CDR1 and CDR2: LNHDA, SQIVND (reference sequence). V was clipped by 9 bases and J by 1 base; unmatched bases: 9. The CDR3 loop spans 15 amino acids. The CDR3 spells CASWDSRGSNQPQHF. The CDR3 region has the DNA TGTGCCAGCTGGGACAGCCGAGGGAGCAATCAGCCCCAGCATTTT.

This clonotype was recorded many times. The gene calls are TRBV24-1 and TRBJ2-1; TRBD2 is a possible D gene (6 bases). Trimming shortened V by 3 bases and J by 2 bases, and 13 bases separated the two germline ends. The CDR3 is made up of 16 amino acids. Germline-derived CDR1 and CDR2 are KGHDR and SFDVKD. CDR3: CATSDQISGAYNEQFF. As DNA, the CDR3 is TGTGCCACCAGTGATCAAATTAGCGGAGCCTACAATGAGCAGTTCTTC.

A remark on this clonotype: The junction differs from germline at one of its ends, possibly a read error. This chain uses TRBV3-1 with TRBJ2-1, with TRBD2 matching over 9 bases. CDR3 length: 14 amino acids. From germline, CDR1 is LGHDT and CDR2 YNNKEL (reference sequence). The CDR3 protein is CASSQGLTGTSRIF. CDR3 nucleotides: TGTGCCAGCAGCCAAGGGTTAACCGGGACTAGCAGAATCTTC.

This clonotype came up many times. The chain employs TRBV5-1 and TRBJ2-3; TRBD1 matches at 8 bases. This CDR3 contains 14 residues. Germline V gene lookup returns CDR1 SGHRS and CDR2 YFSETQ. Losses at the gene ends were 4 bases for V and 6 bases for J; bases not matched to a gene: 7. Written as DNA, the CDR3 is TGCGCCAGCAGCCCAGGGACAGGAGGCGATACGCAGTATTTT. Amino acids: CASSPGTGGDTQYF.

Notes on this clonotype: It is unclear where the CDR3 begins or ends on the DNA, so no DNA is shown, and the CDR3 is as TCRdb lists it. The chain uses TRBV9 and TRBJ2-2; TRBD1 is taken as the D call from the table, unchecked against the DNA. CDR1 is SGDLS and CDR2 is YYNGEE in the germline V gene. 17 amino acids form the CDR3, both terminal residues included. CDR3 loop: CASSAPAGGRGPGSCFF.

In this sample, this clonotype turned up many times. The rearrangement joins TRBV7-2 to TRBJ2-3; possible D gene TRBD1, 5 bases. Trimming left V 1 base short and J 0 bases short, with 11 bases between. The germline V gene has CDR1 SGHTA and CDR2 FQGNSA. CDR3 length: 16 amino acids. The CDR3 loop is CASSLGGRASTDTQYF. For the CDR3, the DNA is TGTGCCAGCAGCTTAGGAGGCAGGGCCAGCACAGATACGCAGTATTTT.

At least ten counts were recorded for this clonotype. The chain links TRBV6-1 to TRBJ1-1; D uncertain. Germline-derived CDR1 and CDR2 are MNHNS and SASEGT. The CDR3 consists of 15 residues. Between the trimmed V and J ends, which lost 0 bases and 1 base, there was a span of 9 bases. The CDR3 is CASSEAAASNTEAFF. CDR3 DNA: TGTGCCAGCAGTGAAGCGGCAGCTTCGAACACTGAAGCTTTCTTT.

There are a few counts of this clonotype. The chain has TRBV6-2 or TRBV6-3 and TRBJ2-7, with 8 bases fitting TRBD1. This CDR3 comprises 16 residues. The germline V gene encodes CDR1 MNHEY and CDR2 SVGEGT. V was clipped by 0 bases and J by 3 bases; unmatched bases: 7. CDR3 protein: CASSYSISDRDYEQYF. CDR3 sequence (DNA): TGTGCCAGCAGTTACTCGATCTCGGACAGGGACTACGAGCAGTACTTC.

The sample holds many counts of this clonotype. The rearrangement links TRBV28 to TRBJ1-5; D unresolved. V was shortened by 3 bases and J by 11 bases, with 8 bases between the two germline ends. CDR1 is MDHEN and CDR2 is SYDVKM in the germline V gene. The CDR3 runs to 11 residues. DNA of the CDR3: TGTGCCAGCAGTTTCCCGGGGACCCAGCATTTT. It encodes CASSFPGTQHF.

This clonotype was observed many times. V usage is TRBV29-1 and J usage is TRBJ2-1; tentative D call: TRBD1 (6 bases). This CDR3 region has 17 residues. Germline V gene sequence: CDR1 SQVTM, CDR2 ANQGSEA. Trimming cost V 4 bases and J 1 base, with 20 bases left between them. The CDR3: CSVVGGQNLGSYNEQFF. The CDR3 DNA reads TGCAGCGTTGTAGGCGGACAGAACCTTGGGTCCTACAATGAGCAGTTCTTC.

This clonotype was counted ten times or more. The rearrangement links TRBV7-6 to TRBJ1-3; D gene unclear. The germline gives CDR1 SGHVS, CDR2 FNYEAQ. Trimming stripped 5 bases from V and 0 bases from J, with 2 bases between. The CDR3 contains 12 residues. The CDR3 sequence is CASSLSGNTIYF. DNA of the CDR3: TGTGCCAGCAGCCTCTCTGGAAACACCATATATTTT.

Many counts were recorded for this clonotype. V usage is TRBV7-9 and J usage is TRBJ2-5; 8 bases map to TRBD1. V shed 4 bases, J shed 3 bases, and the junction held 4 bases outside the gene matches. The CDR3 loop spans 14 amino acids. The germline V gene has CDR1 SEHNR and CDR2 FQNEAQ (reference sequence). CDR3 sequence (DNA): TGTGCCAGCAGCTGGGCGACAGGGGAAGAGACCCAGTACTTC. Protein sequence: CASSWATGEETQYF.

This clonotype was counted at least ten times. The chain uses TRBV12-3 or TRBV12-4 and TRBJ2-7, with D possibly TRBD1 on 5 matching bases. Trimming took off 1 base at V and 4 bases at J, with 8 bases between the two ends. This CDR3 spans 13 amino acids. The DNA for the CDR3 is TGTGCCAGCAGTTTAGAGGCAGGGTACGAGCAGTACTTC. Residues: CASSLEAGYEQYF.

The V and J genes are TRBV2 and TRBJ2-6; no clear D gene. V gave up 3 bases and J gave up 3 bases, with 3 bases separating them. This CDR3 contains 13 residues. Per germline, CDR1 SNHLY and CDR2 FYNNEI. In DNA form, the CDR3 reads TGTGCCAGCAGTGATAGTGGGGCCAACGTCCTGACTTTC. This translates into CASSDSGANVLTF.

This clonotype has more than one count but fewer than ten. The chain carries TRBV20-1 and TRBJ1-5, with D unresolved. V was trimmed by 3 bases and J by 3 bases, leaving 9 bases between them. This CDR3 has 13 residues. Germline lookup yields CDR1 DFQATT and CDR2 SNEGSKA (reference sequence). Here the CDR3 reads CSASRQPNQPQHF. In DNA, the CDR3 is TGCAGTGCTAGTAGGCAGCCCAATCAGCCCCAGCATTTT.

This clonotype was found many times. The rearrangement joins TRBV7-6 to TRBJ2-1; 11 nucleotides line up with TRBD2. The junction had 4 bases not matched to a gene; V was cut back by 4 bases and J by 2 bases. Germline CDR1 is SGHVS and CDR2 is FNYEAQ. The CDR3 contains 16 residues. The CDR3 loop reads CASSSDSGRAYNEQFF. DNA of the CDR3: TGTGCCAGCAGCTCCGATAGCGGGAGGGCCTACAATGAGCAGTTCTTC.

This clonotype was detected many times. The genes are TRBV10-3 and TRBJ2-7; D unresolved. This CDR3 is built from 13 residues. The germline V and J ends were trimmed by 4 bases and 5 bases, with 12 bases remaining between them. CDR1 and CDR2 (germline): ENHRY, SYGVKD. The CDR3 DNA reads TGTGCCATCAGTGGAATGCAGTCCCACGAGCAGTACTTC. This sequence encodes CAISGMQSHEQYF.

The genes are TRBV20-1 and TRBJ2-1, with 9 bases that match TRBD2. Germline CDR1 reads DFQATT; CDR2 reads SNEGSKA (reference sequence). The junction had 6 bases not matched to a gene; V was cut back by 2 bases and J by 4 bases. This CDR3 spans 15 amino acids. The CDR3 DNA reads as TGCAGTGCTAGACCGAGACTAGCGGAGTACAATGAGCAGTTCTTC. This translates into CSARPRLAEYNEQFF.

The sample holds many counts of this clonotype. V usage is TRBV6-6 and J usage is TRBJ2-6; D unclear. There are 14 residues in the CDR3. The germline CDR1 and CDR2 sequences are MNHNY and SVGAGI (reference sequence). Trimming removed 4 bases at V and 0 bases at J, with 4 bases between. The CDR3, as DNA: TGTGCCAGCAGTTGGCACTCTGGGGCCAACGTCCTGACTTTC. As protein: CASSWHSGANVLTF.

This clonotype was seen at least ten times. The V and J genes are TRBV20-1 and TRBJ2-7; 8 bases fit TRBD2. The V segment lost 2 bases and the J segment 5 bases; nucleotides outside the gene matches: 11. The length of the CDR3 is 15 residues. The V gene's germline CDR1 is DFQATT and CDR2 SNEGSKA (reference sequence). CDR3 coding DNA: TGCAGTGCTAGAAGTGTGGCGGGAGGATTGGACGAGCAGTACTTC. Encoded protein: CSARSVAGGLDEQYF.

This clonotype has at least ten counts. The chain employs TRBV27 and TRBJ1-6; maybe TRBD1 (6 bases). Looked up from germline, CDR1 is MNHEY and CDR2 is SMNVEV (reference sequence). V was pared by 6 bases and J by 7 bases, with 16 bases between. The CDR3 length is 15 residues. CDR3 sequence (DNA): TGTGCCAGCAGCTTCTGGACAGCGGAGAATTCACCCCTCCACTTT. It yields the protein CASSFWTAENSPLHF.